This T cell receptor beta chain was recovered during a study of shared clonotypes between healthy human individuals. At the level of the study: Three plates each covered CD4 naive and memory; CD8 naive two, CD8 memory one.

This clone was counted a single time. This CDR3 spans 17 amino acids. Trimming removed 6 bases at V and 6 bases at J, with 26 bases between. Germline CDR1 reads SGHVS; CDR2 reads FQNEAQ. Each subset's genomic DNA was split evenly across several immunoSEQ plates. Libraries were prepared by immunoSEQ multiplex PCR; TCRdb keeps only in-frame clonotypes and omits some of them. The repertoire has around 2,000,000 clones, 85% to 95% of them found once; the top ten carry 0.1% to 0.15%. J is TRBJ1-1 and V is TRBV7-8, with D unclear. The receptor was isolated from a man aged 18 to 29 in good health. The sample comprised naive CD4+ T cells sorted from blood. Subset specified: CD45RA+ positively selected. CDR3 region: CASRPAPDGRTEAEAFF. The CDR3 nucleotides read TGTGCCAGCAGACCTGCCCCGGACGGGAGAACAGAGGCTGAAGCTTTCTTT.